This TCR beta chain was captured in a study of CD8+ T cells in alopecia areata. After isolation, RNA underwent reverse transcription to generate cDNA as the sequencing template. The assay was immunoSEQ multiplex PCR, and TCRdb's table has in-frame clones only and misses some. Of roughly 92,000 clones listed, around three quarters are singletons. Deletions cut 10 bases from V and 5 bases from J, with 21 bases between. Germline V lookup: CDR1 LNHDA, CDR2 SQIVND (reference sequence). The CDR3 runs to 15 residues. In the case of this clone: Antigen specificity is unknown.

Treatment meaning: oral pan-JAK inhibitor, 5-10 mg twice daily. Study results and caveats: Researchers say the link of baseline CD8+ expansion to response remains uncertain, with one nonresponder. In scalp and blood, many expanded lesional clones persisted during tofacitinib.

Material: CD8+ T cells sorted from blood, obtained around week 44, from a patient treated with tofacitinib. This clonotype was sampled from a human donor with alopecia areata. This chain uses TRBV19 with TRBJ1-5; D perhaps matches TRBD1 (6 bases). The CDR3 loop reads CATAVQARGDQPQHF. The CDR3 DNA follows: TGTGCCACCGCAGTTCAGGCCAGGGGTGATCAGCCCCAGCATTTT.